What follows are 13 T cell receptor beta chains derived from one specimen sequenced in a study of T cells expressing NK-cell markers. TCRdb re-called the 5' RACE reads and gives one entry per CDR3 protein, without DNA. With 150,000 to 200,000 distinct CDR3 sequences in the sample, the ten largest clones hold 15% to 20%. Sequencing used blood T cells: a sorted CD56 or NKG2C T cell subset, CD4+ or CD8+ T cells, or bulk PBMC T cells (not recorded which). The receptors originated from a woman aged 18 to 75 in good health.

The rearrangement joins TRBV27 to TRBJ2-7; the D call from TCRdb, TRBD1, cannot be confirmed without DNA. The germline V gene encodes CDR1 MNHEY and CDR2 SMNVEV (reference sequence). The CDR3 has 13 amino acids. The CDR3 region is CASARQGGYEQYF.

The rearrangement uses TRBV7-3 and TRBJ2-3; as DNA is missing, the TRBD1 call by TCRdb cannot be tested. The CDR3 has 19 residues. Germline V CDR1 and CDR2: SGHTA, FQGTGA. The CDR3 spells CASSLTGPPSRGFTDTQYF.

This chain joins TRBV7-3 and TRBJ2-2; TCRdb's D call of TRBD1 is untestable without DNA. The germline V gene encodes CDR1 SGHTA and CDR2 FQGTGA. This CDR3 spans 16 amino acids. The CDR3 here is CASSLMGGANTGELFF.

V and J are TRBV20-1 and TRBJ1-1. In germline, CDR1 is DFQATT, CDR2 SNEGSKA (reference sequence). This CDR3 has 13 residues. Here the CDR3 reads CSARDGRSAEAFF.

The rearrangement links TRBV5-1 to TRBJ1-1; with no DNA, the TCRdb D assignment of TRBD1 cannot be verified. Germline-derived CDR1 and CDR2 are SGHRS and YFSETQ. This CDR3 has 15 residues. CDR3 region: CASSLYRQGGTEAFF.

V gene TRBV7-9 combines with J gene TRBJ2-3; with no DNA, the TCRdb D assignment of TRBD1 cannot be verified. In germline, CDR1 is SEHNR, CDR2 FQNEAQ (reference sequence). This CDR3 comprises 15 residues. The CDR3 protein is CASSFPGGGTDTQYF. The whole variable domain, filled in from reference TRBV7-9 and TRBJ2-3, reads DTGVSQNPRHKITKRGQNVTFRCDPISEHNRLYWYRQTLGQGPEFLTYFQNEAQLEKSRLLSDRFSAERPKGSFSTLEIQRTEQGDSAMYLCASSFPGGGTDTQYFGPGTRLTVL.

V and J are TRBV13 and TRBJ2-3; checking the TCRdb D call of TRBD1 is not possible without DNA. Per the germline V gene, CDR1 is PRHDT and CDR2 is FYEKMQ (reference sequence). The CDR3 has 16 amino acids. The CDR3 spells CASSPRTGGRTDTQYF.

The chain combines TRBV7-9 with TRBJ1-2; TCRdb's D call of TRBD1 is untestable without DNA. The V gene's germline CDR1 is SEHNR and CDR2 FQNEAQ (reference sequence). The CDR3 totals 11 residues. The CDR3 is CASSLRRGYTF.

The chain has TRBV6-5 and TRBJ2-7; checking the TCRdb D call of TRBD1 is not possible without DNA. From germline, CDR1 is MNHEY and CDR2 SVGAGI. The CDR3 extends over 15 amino acids. Here the CDR3 reads CASSYRDRGTYEQYF.

The V call is TRBV12-3 or TRBV12-4, the J call TRBJ2-4; the D call from TCRdb, TRBD1, cannot be confirmed without DNA. The length of the CDR3 is 14 residues. The CDR3 sequence is CASTHPGTKNIQYF.

The rearrangement joins TRBV2 to TRBJ2-2. CDR3 length: 15 amino acids. Germline V lookup: CDR1 SNHLY, CDR2 FYNNEI. CDR3 amino acids: CASSVRLRDTGELFF.

This chain links TRBV12-3 or TRBV12-4 with TRBJ2-7. The length of the CDR3 is 16 residues. The CDR3 loop reads CASSLALAGVGHEQYF.

The chain joins TRBV3-1 to TRBJ1-5; TCRdb's assignment of TRBD1 cannot be checked, as there is no DNA. Germline CDR1 is LGHDT and CDR2 is YNNKEL (reference sequence). The CDR3 is made up of 15 amino acids. This CDR3 is CASSYGTGGNQPQHF.